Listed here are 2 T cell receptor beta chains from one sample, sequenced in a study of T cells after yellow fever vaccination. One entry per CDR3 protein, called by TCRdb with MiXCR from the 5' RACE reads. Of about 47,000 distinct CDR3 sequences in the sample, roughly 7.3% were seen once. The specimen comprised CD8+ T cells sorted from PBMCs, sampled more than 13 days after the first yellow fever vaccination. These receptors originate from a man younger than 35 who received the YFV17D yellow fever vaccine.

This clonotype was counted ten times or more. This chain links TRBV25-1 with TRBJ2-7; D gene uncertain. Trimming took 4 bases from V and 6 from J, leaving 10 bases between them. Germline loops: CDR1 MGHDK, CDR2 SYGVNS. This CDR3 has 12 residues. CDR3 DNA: TGTGCCAGCAGTGGAGACCCACGCGAGCAGTACTTC. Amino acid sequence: CASSGDPREQYF.

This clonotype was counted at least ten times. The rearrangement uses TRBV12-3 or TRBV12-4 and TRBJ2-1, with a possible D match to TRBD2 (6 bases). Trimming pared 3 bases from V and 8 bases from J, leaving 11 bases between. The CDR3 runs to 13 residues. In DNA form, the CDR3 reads TGTGCCAGCAGTTTTGTGGGGGGTGATGAGCAGTTCTTC. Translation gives CASSFVGGDEQFF.